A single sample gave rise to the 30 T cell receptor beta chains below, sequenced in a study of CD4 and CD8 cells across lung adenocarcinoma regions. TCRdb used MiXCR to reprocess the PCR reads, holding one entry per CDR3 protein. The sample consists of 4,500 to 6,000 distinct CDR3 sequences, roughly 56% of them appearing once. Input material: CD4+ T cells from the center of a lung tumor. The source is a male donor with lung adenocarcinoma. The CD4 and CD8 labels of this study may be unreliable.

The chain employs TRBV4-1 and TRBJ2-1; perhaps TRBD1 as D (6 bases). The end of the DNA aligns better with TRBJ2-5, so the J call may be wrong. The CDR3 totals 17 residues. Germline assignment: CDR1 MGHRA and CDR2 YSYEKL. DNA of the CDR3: TGCGCCAGCAGCCAAGACAGGTTTCGGGCAGGGGAGGAGACCCAGTACTTC. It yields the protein CASSQDRFRAGEETQYF.

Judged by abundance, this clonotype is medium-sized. DNA of the CDR3: TGTGCCAGCAGCTTAGACCATCTCCAGTTCTACGAGCAGTACTTC. Translating it yields CASSLDHLQFYEQYF. The chain has TRBV7-2 and TRBJ2-7; D not certain. Trimming stripped 1 base from V and 3 bases from J, with 13 bases between. Germline V CDR1 and CDR2: SGHTA, FQGNSA. The CDR3 is made up of 15 amino acids.

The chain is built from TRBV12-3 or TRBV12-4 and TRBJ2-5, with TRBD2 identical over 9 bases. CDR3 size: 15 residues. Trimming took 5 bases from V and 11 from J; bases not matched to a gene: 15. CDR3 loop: CASSPVAGEAREQYF. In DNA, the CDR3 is TGTGCCAGCAGTCCTGTAGCGGGAGAGGCTAGGGAGCAGTACTTC.

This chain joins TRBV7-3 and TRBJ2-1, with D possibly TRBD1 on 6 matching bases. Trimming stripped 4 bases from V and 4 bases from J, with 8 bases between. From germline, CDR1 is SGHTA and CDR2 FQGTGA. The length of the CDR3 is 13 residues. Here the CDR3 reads CASSSGQYNEQFF. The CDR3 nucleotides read TGTGCCAGCAGCTCCGGACAGTACAATGAGCAGTTCTTC.

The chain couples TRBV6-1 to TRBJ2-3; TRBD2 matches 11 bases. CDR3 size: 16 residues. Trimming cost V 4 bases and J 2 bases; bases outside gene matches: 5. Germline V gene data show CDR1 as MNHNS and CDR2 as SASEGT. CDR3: CASSVTSGGHTDTQYF. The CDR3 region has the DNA TGTGCCAGCAGTGTAACTAGCGGGGGTCACACAGATACGCAGTATTTT.

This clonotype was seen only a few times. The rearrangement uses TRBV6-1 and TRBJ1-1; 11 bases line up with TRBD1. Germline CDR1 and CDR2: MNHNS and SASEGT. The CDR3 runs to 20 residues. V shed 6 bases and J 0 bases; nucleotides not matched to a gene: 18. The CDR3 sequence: CASRNIRTGGKETLNTEAFF. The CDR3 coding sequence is TGTGCCAGCAGGAACATTCGGACAGGGGGCAAGGAGACTTTGAACACTGAAGCTTTCTTT.

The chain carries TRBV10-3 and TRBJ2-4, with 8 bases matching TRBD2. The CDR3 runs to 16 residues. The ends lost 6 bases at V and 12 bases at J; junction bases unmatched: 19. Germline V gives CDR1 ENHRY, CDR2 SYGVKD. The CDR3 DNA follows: TGTGCCATCAGCGCCCCGGGAGCGGGAGCCAAAGACACTCAGTACTTC. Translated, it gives CAISAPGAGAKDTQYF.

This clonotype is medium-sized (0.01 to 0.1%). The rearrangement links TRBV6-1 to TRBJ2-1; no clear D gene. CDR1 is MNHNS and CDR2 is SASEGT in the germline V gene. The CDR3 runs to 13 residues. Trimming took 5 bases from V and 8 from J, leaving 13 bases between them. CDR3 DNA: TGTGCCAGCAGTAAACAGTGGAGCGATGAGCAGTTCTTC. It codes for CASSKQWSDEQFF.

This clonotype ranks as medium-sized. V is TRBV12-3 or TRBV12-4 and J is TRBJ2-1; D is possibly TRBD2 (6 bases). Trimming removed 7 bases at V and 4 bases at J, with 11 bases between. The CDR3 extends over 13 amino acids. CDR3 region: CASTGSGYNEQFF. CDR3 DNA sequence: TGTGCCAGCACCGGGAGCGGATACAATGAGCAGTTCTTC.

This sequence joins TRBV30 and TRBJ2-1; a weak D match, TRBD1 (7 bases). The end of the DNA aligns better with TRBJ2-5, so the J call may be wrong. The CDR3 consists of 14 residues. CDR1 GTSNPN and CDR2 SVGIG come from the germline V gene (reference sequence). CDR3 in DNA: TGTGCCTGGACTCCCAGGGGGGAACAAGAGACCCAGTACTTC. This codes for CAWTPRGEQETQYF.

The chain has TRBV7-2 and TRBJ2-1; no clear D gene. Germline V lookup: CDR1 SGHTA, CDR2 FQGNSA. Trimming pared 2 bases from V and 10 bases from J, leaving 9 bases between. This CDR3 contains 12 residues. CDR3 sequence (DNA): TGTGCCAGCAGCTTATCCCGTTTAGAGCAGTTCTTC. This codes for CASSLSRLEQFF.

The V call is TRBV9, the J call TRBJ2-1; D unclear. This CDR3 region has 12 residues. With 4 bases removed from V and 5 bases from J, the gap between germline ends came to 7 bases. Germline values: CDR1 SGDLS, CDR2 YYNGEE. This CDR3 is CASSISHNEQFF. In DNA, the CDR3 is TGTGCCAGCAGCATATCCCACAATGAGCAGTTCTTC.

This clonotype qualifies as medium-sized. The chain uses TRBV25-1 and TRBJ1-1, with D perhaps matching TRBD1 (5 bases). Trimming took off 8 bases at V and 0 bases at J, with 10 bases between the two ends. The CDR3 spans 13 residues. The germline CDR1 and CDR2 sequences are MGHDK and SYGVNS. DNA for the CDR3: TGTGCCAGCGGGGGGTTCATGAACACTGAAGCTTTCTTT. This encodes CASGGFMNTEAFF. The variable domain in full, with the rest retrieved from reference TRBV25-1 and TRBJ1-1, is EADIYQTPRYLVIGTGKKITLECSQTMGHDKMYWYQQDPGMELHLIHYSYGVNSTEKGDLSSESTVSRIRTEHFPLTLESARPSHTSQYLCASGGFMNTEAFFGQGTRLTVV.

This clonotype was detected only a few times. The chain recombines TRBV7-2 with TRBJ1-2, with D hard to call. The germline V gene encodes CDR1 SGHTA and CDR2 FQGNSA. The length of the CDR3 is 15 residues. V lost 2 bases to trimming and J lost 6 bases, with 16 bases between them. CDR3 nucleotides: TGTGCCAGCAGCTTAAATTGGGAGGGCCGAAATGGCTACACCTTC. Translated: CASSLNWEGRNGYTF. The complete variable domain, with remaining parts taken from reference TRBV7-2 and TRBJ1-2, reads GAGVSQSPSNKVTEKGKDVELRCDPISGHTALYWYRQSLGQGLEFLIYFQGNSAPDKSGLPSDRFSAERTGGSVSTLTIQRTQQEDSAVYLCASSLNWEGRNGYTFGSGTRLTVV.

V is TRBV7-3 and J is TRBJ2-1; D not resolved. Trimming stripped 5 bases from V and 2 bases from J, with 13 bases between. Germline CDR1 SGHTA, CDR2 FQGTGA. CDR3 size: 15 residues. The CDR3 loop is CASSVRNQPYNEQFF. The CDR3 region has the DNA TGTGCCAGCAGCGTCCGCAACCAACCCTACAATGAGCAGTTCTTC. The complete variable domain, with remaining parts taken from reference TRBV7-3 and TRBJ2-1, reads GAGVSQTPSNKVTEKGKYVELRCDPISGHTALYWYRQSLGQGPEFLIYFQGTGAADDSGLPNDRFFAVRPEGSVSTLKIQRTERGDSAVYLCASSVRNQPYNEQFFGPGTRLTVL.

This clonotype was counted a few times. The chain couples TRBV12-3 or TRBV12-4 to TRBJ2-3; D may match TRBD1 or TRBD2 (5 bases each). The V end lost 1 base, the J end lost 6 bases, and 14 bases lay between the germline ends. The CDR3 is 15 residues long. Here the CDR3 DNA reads TGTGCCAGCAGTTTAGGGGACCGACCAGTGGATACGCAGTATTTT. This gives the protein CASSLGDRPVDTQYF.

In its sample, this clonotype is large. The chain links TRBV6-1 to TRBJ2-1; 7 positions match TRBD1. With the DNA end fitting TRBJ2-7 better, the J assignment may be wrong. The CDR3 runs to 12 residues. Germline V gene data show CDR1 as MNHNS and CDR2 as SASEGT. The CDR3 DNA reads TGTGCCCTCGCTCCACAGGGGTACGAGCAGTACTTC. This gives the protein CALAPQGYEQYF.

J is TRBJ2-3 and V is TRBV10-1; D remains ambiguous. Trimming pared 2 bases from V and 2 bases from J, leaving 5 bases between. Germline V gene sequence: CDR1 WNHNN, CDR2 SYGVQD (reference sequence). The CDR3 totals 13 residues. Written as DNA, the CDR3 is TGCGCCAGCAGTGAGAGCTTCACAGATACGCAGTATTTT. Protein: CASSESFTDTQYF.

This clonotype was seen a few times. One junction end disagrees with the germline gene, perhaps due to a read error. CDR3 nucleotide sequence: TGTGCTAGCAGCGTGGACAGGGGGAGTGAGCAGTTCTTC. Its protein is CASSVDRGSEQFF. The chain has TRBV7-7 and TRBJ2-5, with 10 bases that match TRBD1. TRBJ2-1 matches the DNA end more closely, so the J call is doubtful. The CDR3 consists of 13 residues. Germline values: CDR1 SSHAT, CDR2 FNYEAQ (reference sequence).

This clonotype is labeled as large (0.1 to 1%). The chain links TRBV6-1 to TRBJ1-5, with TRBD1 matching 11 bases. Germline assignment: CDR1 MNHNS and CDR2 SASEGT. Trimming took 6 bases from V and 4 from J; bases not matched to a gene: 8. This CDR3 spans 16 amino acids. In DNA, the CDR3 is TGTGCCAGCAGCCTCCGGACAGGGGGCACGAATCAGCCCCAGCATTTT. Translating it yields CASSLRTGGTNQPQHF.

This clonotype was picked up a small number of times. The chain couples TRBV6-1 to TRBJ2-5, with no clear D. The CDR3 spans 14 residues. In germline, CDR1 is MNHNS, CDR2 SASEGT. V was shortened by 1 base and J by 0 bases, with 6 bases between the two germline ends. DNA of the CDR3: TGTGCCAGCAGTGAAGGCCTTTACCAAGAGACCCAGTACTTC. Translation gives CASSEGLYQETQYF.

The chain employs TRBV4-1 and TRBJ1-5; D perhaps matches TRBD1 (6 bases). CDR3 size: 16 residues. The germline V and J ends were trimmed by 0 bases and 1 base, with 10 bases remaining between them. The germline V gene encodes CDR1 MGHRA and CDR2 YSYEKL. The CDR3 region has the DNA TGCGCCAGCAGCCAAGACTCGGGGGCGAGCAATCAGCCCCAGCATTTT. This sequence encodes CASSQDSGASNQPQHF.

The CDR3 nucleotides are TGTGCCAGCAGCCAAGAGACAGGAAATGTTCGAGCGGATACGCAGTATTTT. Residues: CASSQETGNVRADTQYF. The chain has TRBV3-1 and TRBJ2-3; tentatively, D is TRBD1 (6 bases). The CDR3 has 17 residues. The V end was cut by 0 bases, the J end by 6 bases, with 19 bases between. Per germline, CDR1 LGHDT and CDR2 YNNKEL (reference sequence).

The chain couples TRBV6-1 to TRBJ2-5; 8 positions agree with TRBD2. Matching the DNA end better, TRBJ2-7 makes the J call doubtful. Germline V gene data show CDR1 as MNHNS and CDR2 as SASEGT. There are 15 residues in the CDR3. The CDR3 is CASSARSGGPYEQYF. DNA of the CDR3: TGTGCCAGCAGTGCTAGGAGCGGGGGCCCCTACGAGCAGTACTTC.

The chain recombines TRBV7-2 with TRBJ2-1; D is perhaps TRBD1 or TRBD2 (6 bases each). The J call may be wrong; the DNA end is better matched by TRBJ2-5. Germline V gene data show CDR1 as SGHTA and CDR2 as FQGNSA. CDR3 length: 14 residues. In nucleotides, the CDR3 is TGTGCCAGCAGCTTGGTGGGGGGCACAGAGACCCAGTACTTC. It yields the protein CASSLVGGTETQYF.

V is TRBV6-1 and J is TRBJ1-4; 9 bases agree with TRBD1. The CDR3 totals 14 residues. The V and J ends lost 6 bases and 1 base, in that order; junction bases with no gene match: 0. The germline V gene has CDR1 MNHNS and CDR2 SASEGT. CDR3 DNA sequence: TGTGCCAGCAGGGGACAGGGAACTAATGAAAAACTGTTTTTT. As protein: CASRGQGTNEKLFF.

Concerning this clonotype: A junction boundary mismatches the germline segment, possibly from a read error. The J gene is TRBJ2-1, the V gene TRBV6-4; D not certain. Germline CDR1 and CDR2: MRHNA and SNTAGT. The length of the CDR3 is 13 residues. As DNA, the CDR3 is TGTGCCAGCAGTGAGACAAACAACGGTGAGCAGTTCTTT. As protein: CASSETNNGEQFF.

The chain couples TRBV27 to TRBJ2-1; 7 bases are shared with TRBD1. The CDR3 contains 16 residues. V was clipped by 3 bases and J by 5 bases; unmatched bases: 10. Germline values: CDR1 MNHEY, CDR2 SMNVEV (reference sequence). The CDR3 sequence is CASSLLPLGQNNEQFF. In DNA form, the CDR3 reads TGTGCCAGCAGTTTGCTTCCCTTGGGACAGAACAATGAGCAGTTCTTC.

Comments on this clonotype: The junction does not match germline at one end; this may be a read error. CDR3 nucleotide sequence: TGTGCCAGCAGACCGGGACACCTAGGCAATCAGCCCCAGAATTTT. Translated: CASRPGHLGNQPQNF. The rearrangement links TRBV6-1 to TRBJ1-5; D perhaps matches TRBD1 (6 bases). The CDR3 contains 15 residues. Germline CDR1 reads MNHNS; CDR2 reads SASEGT.

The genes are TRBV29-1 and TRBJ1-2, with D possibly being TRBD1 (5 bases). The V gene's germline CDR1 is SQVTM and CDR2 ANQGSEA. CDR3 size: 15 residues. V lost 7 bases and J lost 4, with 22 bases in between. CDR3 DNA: TGCAGCGCTCCCCCGACGGGGGAAACCCCCTATGGCTACACCTTC. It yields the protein CSAPPTGETPYGYTF.